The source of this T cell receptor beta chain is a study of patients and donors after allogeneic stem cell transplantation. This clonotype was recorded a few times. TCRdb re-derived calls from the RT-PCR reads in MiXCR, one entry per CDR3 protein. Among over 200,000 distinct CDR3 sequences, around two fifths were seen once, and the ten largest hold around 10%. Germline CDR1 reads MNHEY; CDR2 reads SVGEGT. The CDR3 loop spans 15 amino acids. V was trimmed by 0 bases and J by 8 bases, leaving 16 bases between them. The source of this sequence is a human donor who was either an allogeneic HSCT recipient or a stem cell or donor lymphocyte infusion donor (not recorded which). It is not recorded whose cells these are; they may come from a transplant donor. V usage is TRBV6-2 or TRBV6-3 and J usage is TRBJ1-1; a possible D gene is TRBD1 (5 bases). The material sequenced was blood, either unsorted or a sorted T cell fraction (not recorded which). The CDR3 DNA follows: TGTGCCAGCAGTTACTCGATCGCAGGGAATTTAGAAGCTTTCTTT. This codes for CASSYSIAGNLEAFF.